The entry below gives a single T cell receptor (beta chain) sequence along with its context. Antigen: not known. From germline, CDR1 is LGHNA and CDR2 YNFKEQ. This CDR3 has 12 amino acids. Trimming removed 3 bases at V and 6 bases at J, with 8 bases between. This entry comes from a study of OX40 agonist ivuxolimab in advanced cancers. Overall study context: Anti-PD-1, anti-PD-L1 or anti-CTLA-4 therapy given earlier was allowed, and approximately 43% had some.

Notes on the study in general: The study observed clonal expansion of CD4+ and CD8+ blood T cells by week 6 at 0.1 to 3.0 mg/kg. Low normalized T-cell clonal expansion was also seen in some nonresponders.

Sequenced by immunoSEQ multiplex PCR; TCRdb stores in-frame clones only, minus some. The profile shows some 86,000 clones, 90% to 95% of them singletons. This chain joins TRBV4-2 and TRBJ1-1; D not resolved. The sequences come from CD4+ or CD8+ T cells sorted from blood, collected in a trial of the OX40 agonist ivuxolimab. This receptor was taken from an adult with an advanced solid tumor such as melanoma, head and neck, liver or kidney cancer. The DNA of the CDR3 is TGTGCCAGCAGCCAGGGAAATGCTGAAGCTTTCTTT. Translated, it gives CASSQGNAEAFF.